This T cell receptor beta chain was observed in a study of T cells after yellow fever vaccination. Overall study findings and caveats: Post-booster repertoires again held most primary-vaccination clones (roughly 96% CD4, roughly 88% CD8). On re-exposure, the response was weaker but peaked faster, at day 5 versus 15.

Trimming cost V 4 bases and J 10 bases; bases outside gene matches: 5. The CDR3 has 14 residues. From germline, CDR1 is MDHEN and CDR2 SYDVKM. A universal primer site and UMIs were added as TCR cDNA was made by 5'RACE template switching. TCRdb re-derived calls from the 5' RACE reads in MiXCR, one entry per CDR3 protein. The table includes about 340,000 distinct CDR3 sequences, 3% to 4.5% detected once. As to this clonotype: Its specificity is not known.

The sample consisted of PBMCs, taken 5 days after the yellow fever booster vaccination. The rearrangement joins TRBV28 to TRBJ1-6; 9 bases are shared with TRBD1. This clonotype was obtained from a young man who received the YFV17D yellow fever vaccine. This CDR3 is CASSSGTGRSPLHF. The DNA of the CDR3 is TGTGCCAGCAGTTCCGGGACAGGGAGGTCACCCCTCCACTTT.